One T cell receptor (beta chain) is described in this entry. Its antigen remains unidentified. This entry belongs to a study of T cell responses to AZD1222 COVID-19 vaccine. Study background: The study pooled second doses at about 4 or about 12 weeks. Study-wide points: Two AZD1222 doses significantly raised spike-specific TCR breadth and depth over controls.

V gave up 5 bases and J gave up 6 bases, with 14 bases separating them. The CDR3 length is 13 residues. Assay used: immunoSEQ multiplex PCR; TCRdb lists only in-frame clones, some missing. The data show more than 80,000 clones, around 90% seen once. This specimen consisted of peripheral blood, obtained on day 0 of AZD1222 vaccination. This chain uses TRBV12-3 or TRBV12-4 with TRBJ2-7, with D perhaps matching TRBD1 (6 bases). The sequence was obtained from an adult in good health. The CDR3 bases are TGTGCCAGCAGTATTCAACAGGGTGGCGAGCAGTACTTC. Translated, it gives CASSIQQGGEQYF.